What follows are 14 T cell receptor beta chains derived from one specimen sequenced in a study of T cells in Graves' hyperthyroidism and ophthalmopathy. Amplification yielded TCR beta CDR3 regions, with RNA transcripts as the source. A first-round RT-PCR of the TCR CDR3 used the HTBI primer set. MiXCR was run by TCRdb on the multiplex PCR reads, yielding one entry per CDR3 protein. The sample contains fewer than 650,000 distinct CDR3 sequences, approximately 15% of which appear only once. The sample was blood. The receptors come from a young woman with Graves' hyperthyroidism that later progressed to Graves' ophthalmopathy.

The rearrangement joins TRBV7-2 to TRBJ1-2; no definite D call. V gave up 7 bases and J gave up 4 bases, with 10 bases separating them. The CDR3 runs to 12 residues. CDR1 and CDR2 (germline): SGHTA, FQGNSA. The CDR3 loop reads CASTRGSYGYTF. Written as DNA, the CDR3 is TGTGCCAGCACCCGCGGGTCCTATGGCTACACCTTC. Full variable domain (remainder filled in from reference TRBV7-2 and TRBJ1-2): GAGVSQSPSNKVTEKGKDVELRCDPISGHTALYWYRQSLGQGLEFLIYFQGNSAPDKSGLPSDRFSAERTGGSVSTLTIQRTQQEDSAVYLCASTRGSYGYTFGSGTRLTVV.

The V call is TRBV5-5, the J call TRBJ2-6; D is undetermined. CDR3 size: 16 residues. V was shortened by 0 bases and J by 0 bases, with 7 bases between the two germline ends. Germline values: CDR1 SGHKS, CDR2 YYEKEE (reference sequence). Here the CDR3 reads CASSLAATSGANVLTF. Here the CDR3 DNA reads TGTGCCAGCAGCTTGGCCGCGACCTCTGGGGCCAACGTCCTGACTTTC.

Regarding this clonotype: Just one base apart from a much larger clone, this may be a read error. V and J are TRBV18 and TRBJ2-7; a possible D gene is TRBD1 (6 bases). Germline V CDR1 and CDR2: KGHSH, LQKENI. CDR3 length: 14 amino acids. The CDR3 spells CGSSPGQQEYEQYF. The CDR3 nucleotides are TGTGGCAGCTCACCCGGACAGCAAGAGTACGAGCAGTACTTC.

The genes are TRBV30 and TRBJ2-7; D ambiguous. V was shortened by 3 bases and J by 4 bases, with 10 bases between the two germline ends. The CDR3 extends over 12 amino acids. The germline V gene has CDR1 GTSNPN and CDR2 SVGIG (reference sequence). The CDR3 nucleotides read TGTGCCTGGAGCATTATACCATACGAGCAGTACTTC. Protein: CAWSIIPYEQYF.

This clonotype was picked up a small number of times. V is TRBV18 and J is TRBJ1-6, with D possibly TRBD1 on 6 matching bases. Trimming removed 3 bases at V and 0 bases at J, with 6 bases between. Germline CDR1 and CDR2: KGHSH and LQKENI. This CDR3 is 15 amino acids long. The CDR3 sequence is CASSPDSSYNSPLHF. DNA for the CDR3: TGTGCCAGCTCACCGGACAGCTCCTATAATTCACCCCTCCACTTT.

In regard to this clonotype: Given a much more abundant clone one base away, this may be a read error. CDR3 coding DNA: TGTGCCGTCAGCGAGGCACTTAACTATGGCTACACCTTC. Encoded protein: CAVSEALNYGYTF. This chain joins TRBV10-3 and TRBJ1-2; the D is unclear. The germline CDR1 and CDR2 sequences are ENHRY and SYGVKD. This CDR3 is built from 13 residues.

This clonotype was detected only a few times. The rearrangement uses TRBV10-3 and TRBJ2-1, with 10 bases that match TRBD1. CDR1 is ENHRY, CDR2 SYGVKD, per germline. After removal of 11 bases from V and 10 bases from J, the junction contained 17 bases not matched to a gene. This CDR3 is built from 15 residues. The CDR3 DNA reads as TGTGCCGCGCTCGGGACAGGGGACGAAGGAGCCGAGCAGTTCTTC. It specifies CAALGTGDEGAEQFF.

This clonotype has a handful of counts. This chain connects TRBV29-1 to TRBJ2-2; D is tentatively TRBD1 or TRBD2 (5 bases each). The CDR3 runs 14 residues. Trimming shortened V by 6 bases and J by 0 bases, and 11 bases separated the two germline ends. The germline gives CDR1 SQVTM, CDR2 ANQGSEA. The CDR3 sequence: CSVRQRTNTGELFF. Written as DNA, the CDR3 is TGCAGCGTCAGACAGCGGACGAACACCGGGGAGCTGTTTTTT.

Comments on this clonotype: A single base separates this from a much larger clone, so it may be a read error. The chain carries TRBV3-1 and TRBJ2-2, with D perhaps given as TRBD1 or TRBD2 (5 bases each). The CDR3 contains 16 residues. Germline-derived CDR1 and CDR2 are LGHDT and YNNKEL (reference sequence). The CDR3 nucleotides are TGTGCCAGCAGCCAAGAGGGGACGGCGAACACCGGGGAGCTGTTATTT. Residues: CASSQEGTANTGELLF.

The J gene is TRBJ1-5, the V gene TRBV24-1; D is unclear. CDR1 KGHDR and CDR2 SFDVKD come from the germline V gene. V shed 9 bases and J shed 0 bases, with 8 bases lying between them. This CDR3 comprises 13 residues. CDR3 sequence reads: CATHGYSNQPQHF. DNA for the CDR3: TGTGCCACCCACGGGTATAGCAATCAGCCCCAGCATTTT.

Many counts were recorded for this clonotype. The rearrangement links TRBV30 to TRBJ2-1; tentatively, D is TRBD2 (5 bases). CDR1 and CDR2 from the germline V gene are GTSNPN and SVGIG (reference sequence). V lost 3 bases to trimming and J lost 4 bases, with 10 bases between them. This CDR3 contains 13 residues. The CDR3 protein is CAWSFGEYNEQFF. The DNA of the CDR3 is TGTGCCTGGAGCTTTGGGGAGTACAATGAGCAGTTCTTC.

Ten or more counts support this clonotype. V usage is TRBV15 and J usage is TRBJ1-6; D not certain. V was pared by 5 bases and J by 5 bases, with 4 bases between. In germline, CDR1 is LNHNV, CDR2 YYDKDF (reference sequence). The CDR3 has 12 amino acids. As DNA, the CDR3 is TGTGCCACCAGCCATCATAATTCACCCCTCCACTTT. This sequence encodes CATSHHNSPLHF.

This clonotype was counted once. V and J are TRBV5-4 and TRBJ2-1; D remains ambiguous. The CDR3 is made up of 13 amino acids. Germline V lookup: CDR1 SGHNT, CDR2 YYREEE (reference sequence). Between the trimmed V and J ends, which lost 0 bases and 6 bases, there was a span of 7 bases. The CDR3 coding sequence is TGTGCCAGCAGCTTGGTTATCTCCAATGAGCAGTTCTTC. Translating it yields CASSLVISNEQFF. Filled out from reference TRBV5-4 and TRBJ2-1, the complete variable domain reads ETGVTQSPTHLIKTRGQQVTLRCSSQSGHNTVSWYQQALGQGPQFIFQYYREEENGRGNFPPRFSGLQFPNYSSELNVNALELDDSALYLCASSLVISNEQFFGPGTRLTVL.

Details on this clonotype: A junction end diverges from the germline sequence, so it may reflect a read error. The chain uses TRBV6-9 and TRBJ2-2, with D perhaps matching TRBD1 (5 bases). CDR3 size: 15 residues. Germline V gene data show CDR1 as MNHGY and CDR2 as SVAAGI. The CDR3 DNA sequence: TGTGTCAGCAGTTTTCAAGGGGCGAACACCGGGGAGCTGTTTTTT. This translates into CVSSFQGANTGELFF.